Listed below are T cell receptor beta chains from one sample, sequenced in a study of early T cells in non-severe SARS-CoV-2 infection. Each CDR3 protein is one row after TCRdb ran MiXCR on the 5' RACE reads. This table has some 96,000 distinct CDR3 sequences, approximately 11% appearing once. The specimen comprised whole blood, sampled at baseline. The receptors shown here come from an adult who was a healthcare worker with PCR-confirmed SARS-CoV-2 infection or an uninfected control (not recorded which). The CDR3 runs from the conserved cysteine through the conserved F or W. The D gene is left open where the match is weak. Not all rows give a size; the values are once, few, many and, for expanded clones, a class.

V,size,J,D,CDR3,DNA
TRBV12-3/TRBV12-4,-,TRBJ2-1,-,CASMIGGFTYNEQFF,TGTGCCAGCATGATTGGGGGGTTTACCTACAATGAGCAGTTCTTC
TRBV18,once,TRBJ1-2,-,CASSPSPGDGYTF,TGTGCCAGCTCGCCATCCCCGGGGGATGGCTACACCTTC
TRBV5-1,many,TRBJ2-6,TRBD2,CASSWTSGSGANVLTF,TGCGCCAGCAGCTGGACTAGCGGCTCTGGGGCCAACGTCCTGACTTTC
TRBV7-9,-,TRBJ2-3,-,CASYGSTDTQYF,TGTGCCAGCTACGGTAGCACAGATACGCAGTATTTT
TRBV2,few,TRBJ2-5,-,CASSDGDFKETQYF,TGTGCCAGCAGTGACGGGGACTTCAAAGAGACCCAGTACTTC
TRBV6-5,few,TRBJ1-4,-,CASSYGGATNEKLFF,TGTGCCAGCAGTTACGGCGGAGCAACTAATGAAAAACTGTTTTTT
TRBV27,-,TRBJ2-3,-,CASSWGTGTQYF,TGTGCCAGCAGTTGGGGGACGGGTACGCAGTATTTT
TRBV7-3,few,TRBJ1-4,-,CASSPREVNEKLFF,TGTGCCAGCAGCCCACGAGAGGTTAATGAAAAACTGTTTTTT
TRBV7-3,-,TRBJ2-2,TRBD2,CASSSPSGIRTGELFF,TGTGCCAGCAGCTCCCCCAGCGGGATAAGGACCGGGGAGCTGTTTTTT
TRBV30,few,TRBJ1-3,-,CAWSRDNSGNTIYF,TGTGCCTGGAGTCGGGATAACTCTGGAAACACCATATATTTT
TRBV15,few,TRBJ2-3,-,CATSRELGYDTQYF,TGTGCCACCAGCAGAGAATTGGGATACGATACGCAGTATTTT
TRBV29-1,-,TRBJ2-1,TRBD1,CSVRQGGEQFF,TGCAGCGTTAGACAGGGCGGTGAGCAGTTCTTC
TRBV4-1,many,TRBJ2-1,-,CASSQVPASRNEQFF,TGCGCCAGCAGCCAAGTGCCTGCCTCTCGCAATGAGCAGTTCTTC
TRBV6-5,many,TRBJ2-3,TRBD2,CASSYSAGGFTDTQYF,TGTGCCAGCAGTTACTCCGCGGGGGGCTTCACAGATACGCAGTATTTT
TRBV29-1,few,TRBJ2-1,TRBD2,CSGRGLAGINEQFF,TGCAGCGGCAGAGGACTAGCGGGAATCAATGAGCAGTTCTTC
TRBV12-3/TRBV12-4,many,TRBJ1-1,TRBD1,CASSPRGTGNTEAFF,TGTGCCAGCAGTCCCCGAGGGACAGGGAACACTGAAGCTTTCTTT
TRBV2,few,TRBJ2-5,-,CASSLPLRTQYF,TGTGCCAGCAGTCTCCCCCTCAGGACCCAGTACTTC
TRBV29-1,many,TRBJ1-2,-,CSVDKPGGYYGYTF,TGCAGCGTTGATAAGCCAGGCGGATACTATGGCTACACCTTC
TRBV6-6,many,TRBJ1-5,-,CASSRQAGARGQPQHF,TGTGCCAGCAGTCGCCAGGCAGGGGCGCGCGGTCAGCCCCAGCATTTT
TRBV5-1,few,TRBJ2-7,TRBD2,CASSGTSGALEQYF,TGCGCCAGCAGCGGGACTAGCGGGGCTCTGGAGCAGTACTTC
TRBV27,once,TRBJ2-1,-,CASSLWGLAGDEQFF,TGTGCCAGCAGTCTTTGGGGGCTAGCAGGCGATGAGCAGTTCTTC
TRBV4-1,many,TRBJ2-7,TRBD1,CASSPGTGSEQYF,TGCGCCAGCAGCCCAGGGACAGGGAGCGAGCAGTACTTC
TRBV11-2,few,TRBJ2-3,TRBD2,CASSSTSARGTQYF,TGTGCCAGCAGCTCTACTAGCGCCCGGGGTACGCAGTATTTT
TRBV30,-,TRBJ1-2,-,CAWSGSSSGYTF,TGTGCCTGGAGTGGCAGCAGCAGTGGCTACACCTTC
TRBV7-2,many,TRBJ1-2,-,CASSLVGEFYGYTF,TGTGCCAGCAGCTTAGTCGGGGAGTTCTATGGCTACACCTTC
TRBV20-1,-,TRBJ2-5,-,CSARIISQETQYF,TGCAGTGCTAGGATCATCAGTCAAGAGACCCAGTACTTC
TRBV7-8,-,TRBJ2-3,TRBD2,CASSSGLAGAQGDTQYF,TGTGCCAGCAGCTCGGGACTAGCGGGGGCCCAGGGAGATACGCAGTATTTT